This TCR beta chain was identified in a study of blood T cell repertoires in COVID-19. Study-level background: Samples representing acute and convalescent COVID-19 were sourced from the United States, Italy and Spain. T cells, B-cell-depleted T cells, or PBMCs provided the cDNA or gDNA that served as material.

Seattle cases were enrolled at active infection and followed longitudinally. V was cut by 0 bases and J by 4 bases, with 5 bases left in between. The CDR3 sequence is 13 residues long. Germline CDR1 is SGHKS and CDR2 is YYEKEE (reference sequence). How the authors handled the data: Estimates of nucleated cell counts were drawn from the amplification of reference gene primers. Clones were sequenced by immunoSEQ multiplex PCR, and TCRdb holds only the in-frame ones, with some missing. That table gives V, J and clone size, and the DNA gave D and trimming. The repertoire holds 250,000 to 300,000 clones, with about nine tenths as singletons.

The V gene is TRBV5-5, the J gene TRBJ2-1; D gene ambiguous. This TCR came from a woman aged 25-40 years with COVID-19, enrolled during active disease. Sample: peripheral blood. The CDR3 DNA reads as TGTGCCAGCAGCTTGGACAGATACAATGAGCAGTTCTTC. Encoded protein: CASSLDRYNEQFF.